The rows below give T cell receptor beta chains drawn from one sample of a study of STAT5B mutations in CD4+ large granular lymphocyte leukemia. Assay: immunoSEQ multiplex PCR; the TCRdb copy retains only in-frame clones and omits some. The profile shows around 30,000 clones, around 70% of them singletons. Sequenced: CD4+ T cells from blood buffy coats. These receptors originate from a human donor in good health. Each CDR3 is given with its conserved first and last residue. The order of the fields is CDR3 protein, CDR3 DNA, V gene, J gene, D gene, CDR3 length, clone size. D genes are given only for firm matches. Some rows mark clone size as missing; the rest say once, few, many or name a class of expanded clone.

CASSLNSMTGGYTF,TGTGCCAGCAGCTTAAACAGTATGACGGGTGGCTACACCTTC,TRBV7-9,TRBJ1-2,.,14,once
CASSLAGADRMEKLFF,TGCGCCAGCAGCTTGGCCGGGGCGGATCGGATGGAAAAACTGTTTTTT,TRBV5-1,TRBJ1-4,.,16,.
CASSQERDSFYEQYF,TGCGCCAGCAGCCAAGAGAGGGACTCCTTTTACGAGCAGTACTTC,TRBV4-1,TRBJ2-7,.,15,.
CASSSYRGYNSPLHF,TGTGCCAGCAGCTCATACAGGGGCTATAATTCACCCCTCCACTTT,TRBV11-2,TRBJ1-6,TRBD1,15,.
CASSPVSVRLGDRVKDNEKLFF,TGTGCCAGCTCACCGGTCTCAGTCCGGTTAGGGGACCGAGTAAAGGATAATGAAAAACTGTTTTTT,TRBV18,TRBJ1-4,.,22,few
CASSAMTSPSYNEQFF,TGTGCCAGCAGCGCCATGACTAGTCCCTCCTACAATGAGCAGTTCTTC,TRBV5-4,TRBJ2-1,.,16,once
CASSSVRPGRVTEAFF,TGTGCCAGCAGCTCAGTTAGACCCGGGCGCGTCACTGAAGCTTTCTTT,TRBV7-9,TRBJ1-1,.,16,.
CASSPRPDSNQPQHF,TGTGCCAGCAGCCCCCGCCCTGACAGCAATCAGCCCCAGCATTTT,TRBV27,TRBJ1-5,.,15,.
CASSLGTDPYANTIYF,TGCGCCAGCAGCTTGGGTACGGACCCCTACGCAAACACCATATATTTT,TRBV5-1,TRBJ1-3,.,16,.
CASSDRPGPF,TGTGCCAGCAGTGATCGACCTGGACCCTTC,TRBV2,TRBJ2-7,.,10,few
CASSLEGGVNQPQHF,TGTGCCAGCAGCTTGGAAGGGGGTGTCAATCAGCCCCAGCATTTT,TRBV7-9,TRBJ1-5,.,15,.
CASSESVGPQYF,TGTGCCAGCAGTGAGAGTGTCGGACCCCAGTACTTC,TRBV6-1,TRBJ2-5,.,12,.
CASSEFTGINEQFF,TGTGCCAGCAGTGAATTTACCGGGATCAATGAGCAGTTCTTC,TRBV25-1,TRBJ2-1,.,14,.
CAISIGQNSNQPQHF,TGTGCCATCAGTATCGGACAGAATAGCAATCAGCCCCAGCATTTT,TRBV10-3,TRBJ1-5,.,15,few
CASSPEGRTMTQETQYF,TGTGCCAGCAGCCCGGAAGGGCGGACCATGACCCAAGAGACCCAGTACTTC,TRBV7-9,TRBJ2-5,.,17,.
CASSPLWGNTEAFF,TGTGCCAGCAGTCCCCTCTGGGGGAACACCGAAGCTTTCTTT,TRBV27,TRBJ1-1,.,14,.
CASSSMGQGNYNEQFF,TGTGCCAGCAGTTCCATGGGACAGGGGAACTACAATGAGCAGTTCTTC,TRBV27,TRBJ2-1,TRBD1,16,.